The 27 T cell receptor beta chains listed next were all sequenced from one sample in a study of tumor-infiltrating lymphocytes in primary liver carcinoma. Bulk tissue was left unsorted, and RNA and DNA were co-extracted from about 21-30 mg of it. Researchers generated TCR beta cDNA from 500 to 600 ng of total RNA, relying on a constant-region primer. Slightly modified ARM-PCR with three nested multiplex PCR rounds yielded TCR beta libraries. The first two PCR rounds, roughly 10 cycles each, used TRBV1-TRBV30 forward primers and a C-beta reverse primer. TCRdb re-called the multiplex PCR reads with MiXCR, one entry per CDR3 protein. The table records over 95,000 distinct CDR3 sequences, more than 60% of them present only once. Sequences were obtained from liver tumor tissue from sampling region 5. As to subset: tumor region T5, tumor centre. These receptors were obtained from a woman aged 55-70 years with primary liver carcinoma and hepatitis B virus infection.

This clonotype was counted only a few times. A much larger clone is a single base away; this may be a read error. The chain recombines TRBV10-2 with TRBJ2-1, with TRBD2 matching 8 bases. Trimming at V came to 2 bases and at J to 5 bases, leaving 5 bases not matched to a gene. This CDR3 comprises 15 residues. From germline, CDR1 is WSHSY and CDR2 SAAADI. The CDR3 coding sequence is TGCGCCAGCAGTGAGGTCCAGCGGGGGAACAATGAGCAGTTCTTC. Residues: CASSEVQRGNNEQFF.

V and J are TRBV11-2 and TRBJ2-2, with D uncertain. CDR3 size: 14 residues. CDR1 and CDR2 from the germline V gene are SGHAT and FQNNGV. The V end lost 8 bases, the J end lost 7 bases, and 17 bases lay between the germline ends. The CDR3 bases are TGTGCCAGCCGCCCTTATAGACGGCTCGGGGAGCTGTTTTTT. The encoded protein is CASRPYRRLGELFF.

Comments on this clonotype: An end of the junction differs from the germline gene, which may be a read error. CDR3 sequence reads: CDSSSRLAGCNTGELFF. Written as DNA, the CDR3 is TGCGACAGCAGCTCAAGACTAGCGGGATGTAACACCGGGGAGCTGTTTTTT. The gene calls are TRBV5-1 and TRBJ2-2, with TRBD2 matching over 11 bases. CDR1 and CDR2 from the germline V gene are SGHRS and YFSETQ. The CDR3 contains 17 residues.

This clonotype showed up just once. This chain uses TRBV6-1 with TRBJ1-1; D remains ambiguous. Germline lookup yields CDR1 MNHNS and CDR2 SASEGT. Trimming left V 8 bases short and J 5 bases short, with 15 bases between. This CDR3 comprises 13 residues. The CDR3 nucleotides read TGTGCCAGCCTGTGGGAACGGCAGACTGAAGCTTTCTTT. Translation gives CASLWERQTEAFF.

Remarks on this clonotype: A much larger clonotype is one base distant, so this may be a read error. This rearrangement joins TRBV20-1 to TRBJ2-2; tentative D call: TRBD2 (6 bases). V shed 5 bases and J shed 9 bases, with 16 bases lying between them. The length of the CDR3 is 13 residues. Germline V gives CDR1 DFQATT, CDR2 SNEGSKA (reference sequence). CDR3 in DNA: TGCAGTGCTGGAGGGCAGGGAGAATGGGAGCTGTTTTTT. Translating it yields CSAGGQGEWELFF.

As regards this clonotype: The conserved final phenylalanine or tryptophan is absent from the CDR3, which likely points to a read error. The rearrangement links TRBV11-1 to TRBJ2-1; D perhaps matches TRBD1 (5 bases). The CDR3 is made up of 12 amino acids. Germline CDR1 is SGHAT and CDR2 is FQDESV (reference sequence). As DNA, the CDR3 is TGTGCCAACAGCCTTGACAGAAATGAGCAGTTCTTA. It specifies CANSLDRNEQFL.

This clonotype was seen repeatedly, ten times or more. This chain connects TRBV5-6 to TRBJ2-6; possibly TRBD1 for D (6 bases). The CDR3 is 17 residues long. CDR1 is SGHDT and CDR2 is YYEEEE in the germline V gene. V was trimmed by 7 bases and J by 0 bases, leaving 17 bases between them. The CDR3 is CASVLLGQISGANVLTF. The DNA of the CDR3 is TGTGCCAGCGTTCTTTTAGGACAGATCTCTGGGGCCAACGTCCTGACTTTC. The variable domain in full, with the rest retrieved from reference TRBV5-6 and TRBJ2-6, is DAGVTQSPTHLIKTRGQQVTLRCSPKSGHDTVSWYQQALGQGPQFIFQYYEEEERQRGNFPDRFSGHQFPNYSSELNVNALLLGDSALYLCASVLLGQISGANVLTFGAGSRLTVL.

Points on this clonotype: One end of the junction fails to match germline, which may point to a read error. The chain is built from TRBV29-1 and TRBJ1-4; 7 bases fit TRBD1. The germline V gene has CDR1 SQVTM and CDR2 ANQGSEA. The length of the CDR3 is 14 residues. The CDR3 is CRVDGGTDNEKLLF. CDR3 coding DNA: TGCAGGGTTGACGGTGGGACAGATAATGAAAAACTGTTGTTT.

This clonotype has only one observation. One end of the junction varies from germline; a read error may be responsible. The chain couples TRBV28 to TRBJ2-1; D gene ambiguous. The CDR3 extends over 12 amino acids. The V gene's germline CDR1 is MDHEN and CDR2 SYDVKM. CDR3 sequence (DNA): TGTGCCAGCACCACCTCCCTCAATGAGCCGTTCTTC. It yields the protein CASTTSLNEPFF.

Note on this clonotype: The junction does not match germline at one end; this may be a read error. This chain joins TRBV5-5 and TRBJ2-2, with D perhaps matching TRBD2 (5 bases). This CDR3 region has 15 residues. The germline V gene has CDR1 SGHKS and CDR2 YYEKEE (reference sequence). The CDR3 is CARSLGGPNTGELFF. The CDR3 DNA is TGTGCCAGGAGCTTAGGAGGCCCAAACACCGGGGAGCTGTTTTTT.

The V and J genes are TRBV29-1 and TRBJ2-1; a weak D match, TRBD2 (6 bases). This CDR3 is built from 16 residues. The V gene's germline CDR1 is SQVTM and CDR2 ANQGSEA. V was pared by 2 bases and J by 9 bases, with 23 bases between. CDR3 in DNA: TGCAGCGTTGAAACCCTGGACAACCCCGAGGAGGGTGAGCAGTTCTTC. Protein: CSVETLDNPEEGEQFF.

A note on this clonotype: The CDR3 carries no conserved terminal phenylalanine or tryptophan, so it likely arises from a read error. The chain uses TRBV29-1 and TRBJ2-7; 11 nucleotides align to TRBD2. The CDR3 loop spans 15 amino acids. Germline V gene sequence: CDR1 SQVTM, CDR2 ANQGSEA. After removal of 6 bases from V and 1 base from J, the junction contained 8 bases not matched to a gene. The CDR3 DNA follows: TGCAGCGTACAAGCCGGGACTAGCGGATCCTACGAGCAGTACCTC. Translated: CSVQAGTSGSYEQYL.

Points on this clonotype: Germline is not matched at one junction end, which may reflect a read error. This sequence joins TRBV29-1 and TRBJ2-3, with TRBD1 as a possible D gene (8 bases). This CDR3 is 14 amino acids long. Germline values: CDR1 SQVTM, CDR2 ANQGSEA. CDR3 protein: CSVHRGGSTDAQYF. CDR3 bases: TGTAGCGTACACAGGGGGGGGAGCACAGATGCGCAGTATTTT.

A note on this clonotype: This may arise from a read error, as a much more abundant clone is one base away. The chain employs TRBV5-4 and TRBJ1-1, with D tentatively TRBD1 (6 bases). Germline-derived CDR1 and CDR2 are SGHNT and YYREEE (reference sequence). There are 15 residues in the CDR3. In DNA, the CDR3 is TGTGCCAGCAGGAACTCACAGGGTGATGGGTTCTCTAGGGGCTTT. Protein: CASRNSQGDGFSRGF.

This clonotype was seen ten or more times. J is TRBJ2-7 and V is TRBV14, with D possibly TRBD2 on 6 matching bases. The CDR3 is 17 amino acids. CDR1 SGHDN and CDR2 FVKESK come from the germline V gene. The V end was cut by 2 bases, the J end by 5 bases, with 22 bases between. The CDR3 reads CASSQRRAGFYLDEQYF. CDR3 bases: TGTGCCAGCAGCCAAAGACGGGCGGGGTTTTATCTGGACGAGCAGTACTTC.

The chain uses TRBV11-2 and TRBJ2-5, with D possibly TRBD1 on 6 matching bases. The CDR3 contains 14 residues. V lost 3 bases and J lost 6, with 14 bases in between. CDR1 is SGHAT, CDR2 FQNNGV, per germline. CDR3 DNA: TGTGCCAGCAGCTTCGACAGGTCTGGCAAGACCCAGTACTTC. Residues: CASSFDRSGKTQYF.

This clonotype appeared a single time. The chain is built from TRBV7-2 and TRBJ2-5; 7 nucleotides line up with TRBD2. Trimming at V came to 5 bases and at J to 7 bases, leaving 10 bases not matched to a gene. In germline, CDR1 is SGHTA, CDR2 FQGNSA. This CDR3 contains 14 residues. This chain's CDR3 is CASSPRGGGLTQYF. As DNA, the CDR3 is TGTGCCAGCAGCCCGAGAGGCGGGGGTTTGACCCAGTACTTC.

The DNA for the CDR3 is TGTGCCAGCAGCCCCGACAGGGAAAGAGGGGCTGAAGCTTTCTTT. Translated: CASSPDRERGAEAFF. This chain joins TRBV11-2 and TRBJ1-1, with 7 bases aligning to TRBD1. This CDR3 is 15 amino acids long. Germline trimming cut 5 bases from V and 6 bases from J; bases unmatched to any gene: 12. CDR1 is SGHAT, CDR2 FQNNGV, per germline.

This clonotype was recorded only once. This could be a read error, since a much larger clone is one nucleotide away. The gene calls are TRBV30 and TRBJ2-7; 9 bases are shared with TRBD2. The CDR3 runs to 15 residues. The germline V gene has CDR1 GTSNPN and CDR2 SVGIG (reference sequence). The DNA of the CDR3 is TGTTCCTGGAGTGTTTCGGTAGCGGGAGCCAACGAGCAGTACTTC. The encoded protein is CSWSVSVAGANEQYF.

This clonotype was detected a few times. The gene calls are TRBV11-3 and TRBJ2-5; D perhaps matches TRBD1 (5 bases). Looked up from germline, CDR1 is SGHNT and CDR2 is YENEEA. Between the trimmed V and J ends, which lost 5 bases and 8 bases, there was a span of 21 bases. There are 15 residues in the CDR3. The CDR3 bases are TGTGCCAGCAGCGCAGGACGCGCGGCACAGGCAACCCAGTACTTC. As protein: CASSAGRAAQATQYF.

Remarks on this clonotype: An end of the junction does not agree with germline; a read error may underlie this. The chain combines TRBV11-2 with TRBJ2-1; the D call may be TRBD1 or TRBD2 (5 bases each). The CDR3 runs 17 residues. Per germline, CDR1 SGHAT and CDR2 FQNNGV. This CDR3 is CASTLGPGQRFYNEQFF. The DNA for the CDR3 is TGTGCCAGCACCTTAGGACCGGGGCAGAGATTCTACAATGAGCAGTTCTTC.

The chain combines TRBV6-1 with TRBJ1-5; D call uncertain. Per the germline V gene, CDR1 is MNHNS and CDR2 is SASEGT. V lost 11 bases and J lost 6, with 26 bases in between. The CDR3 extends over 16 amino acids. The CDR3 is CAGRGRAPGLPQPQHF. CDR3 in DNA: TGTGCCGGCCGAGGGAGGGCCCCGGGTCTACCTCAGCCCCAGCATTTT.

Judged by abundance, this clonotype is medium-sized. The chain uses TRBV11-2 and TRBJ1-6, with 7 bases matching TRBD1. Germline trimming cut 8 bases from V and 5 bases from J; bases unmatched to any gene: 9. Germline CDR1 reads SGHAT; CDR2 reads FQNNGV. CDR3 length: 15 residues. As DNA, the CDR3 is TGTGCCAGCCGGACTGAGGGGGCGAATAATTCACCCCTCCACTTT. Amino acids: CASRTEGANNSPLHF. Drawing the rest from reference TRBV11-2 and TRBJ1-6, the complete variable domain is EAGVAQSPRYKIIEKRQSVAFWCNPISGHATLYWYQQILGQGPKLLIQFQNNGVVDDSQLPKDRFSAERLKGVDSTLKIQPAKLEDSAVYLCASRTEGANNSPLHFGNGTRLTVT.

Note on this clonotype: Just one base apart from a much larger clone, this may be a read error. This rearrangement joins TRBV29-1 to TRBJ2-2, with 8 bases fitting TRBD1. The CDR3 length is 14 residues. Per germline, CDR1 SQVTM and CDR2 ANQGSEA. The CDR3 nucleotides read TGCGGCGTCCGAGACAGGGGTGGGACCGGGGAGCTGTTTTTT. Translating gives CGVRDRGGTGELFF.

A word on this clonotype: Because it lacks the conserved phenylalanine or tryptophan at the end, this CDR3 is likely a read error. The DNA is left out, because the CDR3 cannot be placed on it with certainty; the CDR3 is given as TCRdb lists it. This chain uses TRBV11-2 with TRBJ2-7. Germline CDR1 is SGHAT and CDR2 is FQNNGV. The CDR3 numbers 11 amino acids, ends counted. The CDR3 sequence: CASSLQYEQYI.

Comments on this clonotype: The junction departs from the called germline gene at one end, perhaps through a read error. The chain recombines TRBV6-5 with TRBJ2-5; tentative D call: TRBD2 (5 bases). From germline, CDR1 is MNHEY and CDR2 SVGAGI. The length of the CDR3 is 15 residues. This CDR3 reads CACSYSHDLGETQYF. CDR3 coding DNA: TGTGCCTGCAGTTATTCTCATGACCTCGGGGAGACCCAATACTTC.

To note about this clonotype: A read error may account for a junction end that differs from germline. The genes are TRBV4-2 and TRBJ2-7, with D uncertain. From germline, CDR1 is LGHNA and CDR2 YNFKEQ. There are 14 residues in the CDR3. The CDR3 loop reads CASSQDSRPCEQYF. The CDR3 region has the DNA TGTGCCAGCAGTCAAGATTCTCGCCCCTGCGAGCAGTACTTC.